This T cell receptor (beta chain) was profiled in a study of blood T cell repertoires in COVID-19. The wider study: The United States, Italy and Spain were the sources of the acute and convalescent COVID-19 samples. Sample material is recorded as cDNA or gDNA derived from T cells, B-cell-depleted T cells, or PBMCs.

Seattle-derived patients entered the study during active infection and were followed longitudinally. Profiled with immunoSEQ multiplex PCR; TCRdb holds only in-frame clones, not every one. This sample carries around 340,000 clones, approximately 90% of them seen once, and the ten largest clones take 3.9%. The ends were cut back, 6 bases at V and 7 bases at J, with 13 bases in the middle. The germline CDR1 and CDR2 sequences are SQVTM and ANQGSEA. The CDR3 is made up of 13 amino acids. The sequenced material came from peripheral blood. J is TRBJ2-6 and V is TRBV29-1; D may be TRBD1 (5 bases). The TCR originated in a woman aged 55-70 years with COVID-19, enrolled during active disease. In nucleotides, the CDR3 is TGCAGCGTGGACATTCTAGGAGCCAACGTCCTGACTTTC. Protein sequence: CSVDILGANVLTF.